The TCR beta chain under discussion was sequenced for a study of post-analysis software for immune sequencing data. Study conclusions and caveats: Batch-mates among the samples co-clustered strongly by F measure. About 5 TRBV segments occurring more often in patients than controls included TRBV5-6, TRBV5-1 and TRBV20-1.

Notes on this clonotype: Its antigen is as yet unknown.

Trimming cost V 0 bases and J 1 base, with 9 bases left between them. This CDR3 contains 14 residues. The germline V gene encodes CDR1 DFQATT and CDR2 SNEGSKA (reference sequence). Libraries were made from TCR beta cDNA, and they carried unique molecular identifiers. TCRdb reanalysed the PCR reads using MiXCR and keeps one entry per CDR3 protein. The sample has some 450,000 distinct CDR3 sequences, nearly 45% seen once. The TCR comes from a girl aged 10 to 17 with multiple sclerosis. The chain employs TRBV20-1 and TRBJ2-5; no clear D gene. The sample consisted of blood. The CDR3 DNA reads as TGCAGTGCTAGAGATTACGGCACCCAAGAGACCCAGTACTTC. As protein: CSARDYGTQETQYF.